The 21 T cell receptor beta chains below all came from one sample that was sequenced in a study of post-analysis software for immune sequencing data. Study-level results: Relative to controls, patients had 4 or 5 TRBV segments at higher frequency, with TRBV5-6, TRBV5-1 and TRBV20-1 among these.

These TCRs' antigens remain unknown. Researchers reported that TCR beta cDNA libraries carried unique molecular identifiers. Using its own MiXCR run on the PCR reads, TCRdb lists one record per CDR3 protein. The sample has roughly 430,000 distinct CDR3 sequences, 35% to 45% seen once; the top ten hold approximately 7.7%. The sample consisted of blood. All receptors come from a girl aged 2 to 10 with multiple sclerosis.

The CDR3 here is CASSLGASGGSLQPYNEQFF. In DNA form, the CDR3 reads TGCGCCAGCAGCTTGGGGGCTAGCGGGGGTTCCCTGCAACCCTACAATGAGCAGTTCTTC. The J gene is TRBJ2-1, the V gene TRBV5-1, with TRBD2 matching over 10 bases. The germline V gene has CDR1 SGHRS and CDR2 YFSETQ. There are 20 residues in the CDR3. After removal of 0 bases from V and 2 bases from J, the junction contained 14 bases not matched to a gene.

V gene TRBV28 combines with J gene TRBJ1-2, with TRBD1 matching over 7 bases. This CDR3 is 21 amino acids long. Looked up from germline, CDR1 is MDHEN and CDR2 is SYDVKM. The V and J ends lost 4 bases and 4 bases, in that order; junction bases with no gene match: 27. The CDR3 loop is CASSYQTNSEQLGQLFYGYTF. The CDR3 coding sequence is TGTGCCAGCAGTTATCAAACGAACTCGGAACAACTGGGACAGTTATTCTATGGCTACACCTTC.

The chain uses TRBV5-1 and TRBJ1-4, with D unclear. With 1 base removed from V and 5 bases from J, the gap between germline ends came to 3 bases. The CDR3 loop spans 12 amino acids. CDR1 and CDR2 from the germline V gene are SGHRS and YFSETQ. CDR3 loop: CASSLKNEKLFF. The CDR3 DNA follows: TGCGCCAGCAGCTTGAAGAATGAAAAACTGTTTTTT.

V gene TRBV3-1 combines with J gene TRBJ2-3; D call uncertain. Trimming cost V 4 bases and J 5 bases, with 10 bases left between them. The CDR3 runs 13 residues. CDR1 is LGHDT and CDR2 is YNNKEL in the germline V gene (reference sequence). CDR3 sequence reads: CASSRGGKDTQYF. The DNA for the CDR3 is TGTGCCAGCAGCCGCGGTGGAAAAGATACGCAGTATTTT.

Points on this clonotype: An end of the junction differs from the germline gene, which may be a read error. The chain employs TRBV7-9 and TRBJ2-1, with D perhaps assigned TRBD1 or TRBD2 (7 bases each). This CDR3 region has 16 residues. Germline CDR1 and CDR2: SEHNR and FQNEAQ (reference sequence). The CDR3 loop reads CASSLSGGGSYNERFF. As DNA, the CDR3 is TGTGCCAGCAGCTTATCAGGGGGGGGCTCCTACAATGAGCGGTTCTTC.

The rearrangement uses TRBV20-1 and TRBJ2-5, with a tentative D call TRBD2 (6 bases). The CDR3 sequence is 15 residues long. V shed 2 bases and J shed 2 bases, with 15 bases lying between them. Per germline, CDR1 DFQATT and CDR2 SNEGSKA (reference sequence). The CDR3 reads CSARIGSGRQETQYF. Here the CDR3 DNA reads TGCAGTGCTAGAATTGGATCAGGGAGGCAAGAGACCCAGTACTTC.

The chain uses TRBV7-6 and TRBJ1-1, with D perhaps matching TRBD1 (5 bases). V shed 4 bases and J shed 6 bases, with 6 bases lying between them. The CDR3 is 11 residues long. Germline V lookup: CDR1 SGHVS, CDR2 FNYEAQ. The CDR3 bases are TGTGCCAGCAGCTCGGGACCTGAAGCTTTCTTT. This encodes CASSSGPEAFF.

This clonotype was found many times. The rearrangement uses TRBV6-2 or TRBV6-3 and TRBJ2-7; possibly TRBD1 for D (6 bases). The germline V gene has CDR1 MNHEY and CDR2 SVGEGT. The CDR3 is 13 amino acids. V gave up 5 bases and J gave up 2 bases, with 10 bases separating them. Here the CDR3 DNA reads TGTGCCAGCAGTGATGGACAGACCTACGAGCAGTACTTC. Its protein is CASSDGQTYEQYF.

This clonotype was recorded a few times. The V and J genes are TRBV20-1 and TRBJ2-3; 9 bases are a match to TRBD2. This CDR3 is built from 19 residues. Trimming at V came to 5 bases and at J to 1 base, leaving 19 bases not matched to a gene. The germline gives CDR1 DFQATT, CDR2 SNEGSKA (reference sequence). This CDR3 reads CSAAFTLAGPPRGTDTQYF. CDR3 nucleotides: TGCAGTGCTGCCTTTACCCTAGCGGGGCCACCCCGTGGCACAGATACGCAGTATTTT.

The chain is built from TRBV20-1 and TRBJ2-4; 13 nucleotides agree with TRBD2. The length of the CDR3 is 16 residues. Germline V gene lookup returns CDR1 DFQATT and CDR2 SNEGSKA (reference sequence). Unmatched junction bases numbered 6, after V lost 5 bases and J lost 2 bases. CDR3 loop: CSAARLAGGTKNIQYF. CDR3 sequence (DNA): TGCAGTGCTGCACGACTAGCGGGGGGCACCAAAAACATTCAGTACTTC.

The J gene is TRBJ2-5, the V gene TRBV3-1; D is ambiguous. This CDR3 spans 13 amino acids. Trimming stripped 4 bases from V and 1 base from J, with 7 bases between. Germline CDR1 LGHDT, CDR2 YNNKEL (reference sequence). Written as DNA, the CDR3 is TGTGCCAGCAGCCCCCAACTCCAAGAGACCCAGTACTTC. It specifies CASSPQLQETQYF.

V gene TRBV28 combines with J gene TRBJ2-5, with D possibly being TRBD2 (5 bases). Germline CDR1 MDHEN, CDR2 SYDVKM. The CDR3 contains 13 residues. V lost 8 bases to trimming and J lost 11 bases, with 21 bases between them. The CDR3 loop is CASAKRADYGQYF. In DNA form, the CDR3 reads TGTGCCAGCGCGAAGAGGGCAGATTACGGGCAGTACTTC.

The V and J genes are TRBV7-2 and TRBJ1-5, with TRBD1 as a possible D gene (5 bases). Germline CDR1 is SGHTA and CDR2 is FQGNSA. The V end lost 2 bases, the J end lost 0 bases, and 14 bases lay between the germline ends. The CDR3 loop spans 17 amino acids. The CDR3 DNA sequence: TGTGCCAGCAGCTTATCTGGGGGAATATATAGCAATCAGCCCCAGCATTTT. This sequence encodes CASSLSGGIYSNQPQHF.

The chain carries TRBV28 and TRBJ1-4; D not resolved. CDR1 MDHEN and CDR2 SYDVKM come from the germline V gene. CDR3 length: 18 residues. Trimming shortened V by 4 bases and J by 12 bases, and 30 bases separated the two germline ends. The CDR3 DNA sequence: TGTGCCAGCAGTTCCTTAGTCATAGGGAGGGAACCTACTGGGGAACTGTTTTTT. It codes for CASSSLVIGREPTGELFF.

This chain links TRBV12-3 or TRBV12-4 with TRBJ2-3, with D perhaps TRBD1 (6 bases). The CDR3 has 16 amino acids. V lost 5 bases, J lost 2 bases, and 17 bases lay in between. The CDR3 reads CASSHGRGDTTDTQYF. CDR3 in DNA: TGTGCCAGCAGTCACGGCAGGGGAGACACCACAGATACGCAGTATTTT.

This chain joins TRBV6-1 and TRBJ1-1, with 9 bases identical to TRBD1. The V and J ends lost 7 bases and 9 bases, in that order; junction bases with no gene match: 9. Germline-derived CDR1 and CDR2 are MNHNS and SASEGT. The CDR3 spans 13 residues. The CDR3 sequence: CASNIGGQGKAFF. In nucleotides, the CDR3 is TGTGCCAGCAACATAGGGGGACAGGGTAAAGCTTTCTTT.

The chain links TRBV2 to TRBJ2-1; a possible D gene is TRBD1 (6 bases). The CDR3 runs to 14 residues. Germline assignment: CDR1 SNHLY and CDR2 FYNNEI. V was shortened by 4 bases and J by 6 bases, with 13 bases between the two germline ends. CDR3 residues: CASSGTGLVNEQFF. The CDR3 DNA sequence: TGTGCCAGCAGTGGAACAGGGTTAGTCAATGAGCAGTTCTTC.

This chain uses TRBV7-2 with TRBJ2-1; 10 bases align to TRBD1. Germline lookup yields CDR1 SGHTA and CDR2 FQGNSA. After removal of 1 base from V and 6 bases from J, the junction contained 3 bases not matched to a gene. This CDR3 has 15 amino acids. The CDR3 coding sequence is TGTGCCAGCAGCTTAGTTAGGACAGGGGGCAATGAGCAGTTCTTC. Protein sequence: CASSLVRTGGNEQFF.

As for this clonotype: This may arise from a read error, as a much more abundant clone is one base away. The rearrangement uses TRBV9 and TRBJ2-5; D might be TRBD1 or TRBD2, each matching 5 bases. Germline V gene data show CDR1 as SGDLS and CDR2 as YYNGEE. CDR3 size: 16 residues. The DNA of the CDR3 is TGTGCCAGCAGCGTAGGGTCCCCGGGACCCCAAGAGGCCCAGTACTTC. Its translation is CASSVGSPGPQEAQYF.

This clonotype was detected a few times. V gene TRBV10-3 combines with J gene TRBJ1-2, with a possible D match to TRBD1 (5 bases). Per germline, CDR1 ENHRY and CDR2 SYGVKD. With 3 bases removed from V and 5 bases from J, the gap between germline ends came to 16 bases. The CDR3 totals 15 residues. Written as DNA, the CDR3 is TGTGCCATCAGTGACCCTCCCGGGACGGCGTATGGCTACACCTTC. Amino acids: CAISDPPGTAYGYTF.

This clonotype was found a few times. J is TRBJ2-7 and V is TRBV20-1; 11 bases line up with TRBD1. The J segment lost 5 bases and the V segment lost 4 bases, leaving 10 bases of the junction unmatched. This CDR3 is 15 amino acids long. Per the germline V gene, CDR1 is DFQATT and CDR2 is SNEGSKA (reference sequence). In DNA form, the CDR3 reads TGCAGTGCTATGCATCGGGACAGGGGGACCCACGAGCAGTACTTC. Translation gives CSAMHRDRGTHEQYF.